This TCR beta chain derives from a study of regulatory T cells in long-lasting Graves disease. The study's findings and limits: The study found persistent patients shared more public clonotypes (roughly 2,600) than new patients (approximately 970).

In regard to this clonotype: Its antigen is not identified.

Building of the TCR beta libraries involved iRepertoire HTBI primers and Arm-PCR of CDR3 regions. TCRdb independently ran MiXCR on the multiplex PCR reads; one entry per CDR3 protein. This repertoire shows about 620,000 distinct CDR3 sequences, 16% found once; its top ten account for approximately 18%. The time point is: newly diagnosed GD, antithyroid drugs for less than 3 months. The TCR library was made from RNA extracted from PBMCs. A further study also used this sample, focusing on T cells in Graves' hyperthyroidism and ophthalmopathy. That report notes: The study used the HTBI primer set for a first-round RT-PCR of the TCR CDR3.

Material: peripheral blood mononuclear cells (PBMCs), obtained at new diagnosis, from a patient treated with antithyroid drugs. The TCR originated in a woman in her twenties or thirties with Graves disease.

The CDR3 loop is CSAPGRGSETQYF. The CDR3 DNA sequence: TGCAGTGCACCGGGCCGGGGGAGCGAGACCCAGTACTTC. The J gene is TRBJ2-5, the V gene TRBV20-1, with D possibly being TRBD2 (6 bases). Germline CDR1 reads DFQATT; CDR2 reads SNEGSKA (reference sequence). The CDR3 runs 13 residues. V lost 6 bases and J 5 bases, leaving 16 bases between the germline ends.